The source of this T cell receptor beta chain is a study of blood T cell repertoires in COVID-19. Across the study: Sites across the United States, Italy and Spain contributed samples from acute and convalescent COVID-19. PBMCs, B-cell-depleted T cells, or T cells provided the cDNA or gDNA that made up the material.

The authors' processing: Reference gene primer amplification gave nucleated cell count estimates. TCRdb's table, derived via immunoSEQ multiplex PCR, lists solely in-frame clones and lacks some. That table furnishes V, J and clone size, whereas the DNA furnished D and trimming. The repertoire holds around 250,000 clones, with roughly 80% as singletons. Donors in Cohort 3 counted as recovered after two negative PCRs, clearance, or symptom resolution. Germline-derived CDR1 and CDR2 are SGHRS and YFSETQ. The germline V and J ends were trimmed by 1 base and 0 bases, with 19 bases remaining between them. This CDR3 comprises 18 residues.

V gene TRBV5-1 combines with J gene TRBJ1-1; D perhaps matches TRBD1 (6 bases). The sequence derives from a man aged 45-65 years who had recovered from COVID-19. The sequencing sample was made of PBMCs or T cells enriched from blood (not recorded which). CDR3 region: CASSLLAGANILNTEAFF. The DNA for the CDR3 is TGCGCCAGCAGCTTGTTGGCAGGGGCGAATATATTGAACACTGAAGCTTTCTTT.